These 27 T cell receptor beta chains share one sample of origin, sequenced in a study of control samples from healthy donors and cancer patients. Clones were read by immunoSEQ multiplex PCR, and TCRdb kept only the in-frame ones, dropping some. The sample carries about 93,000 clones, around 90% recorded once. Sequenced sample: blood. These receptors originate from an older woman in good health.

V gene TRBV18 combines with J gene TRBJ1-1; 9 bases fit TRBD1. CDR3 length: 13 amino acids. V was pared by 4 bases and J by 4 bases, with 1 base of the junction left unmatched. Germline V gene data show CDR1 as KGHSH and CDR2 as LQKENI. Written as DNA, the CDR3 is TGTGCCAGCTCACAGACAGGGGGCACTGAAGCTTTCTTT. Amino acids: CASSQTGGTEAFF.

This clone was counted between two and nine times. The chain joins TRBV7-6 to TRBJ1-4; 7 bases agree with TRBD1. Germline V gene data show CDR1 as SGHVS and CDR2 as FNYEAQ. The CDR3 has 16 residues. V lost 5 bases to trimming and J lost 0 bases; unmatched junction nucleotides: 6. Here the CDR3 reads CASSPGTAATNEKLFF. CDR3 coding DNA: TGTGCCAGCAGCCCCGGGACAGCAGCAACTAATGAAAAACTGTTTTTT. The full variable domain, in which reference TRBV7-6 and TRBJ1-4 provide the parts outside the CDR3, is GAGVSQSPRYKVTKRGQDVALRCDPISGHVSLYWYRQALGQGPEFLTYFNYEAQQDKSGLPNDRFSAERPEGSISTLTIQRTEQRDSAMYRCASSPGTAATNEKLFFGSGTQLSVL.

This clone was seen once. The genes are TRBV5-4 and TRBJ1-3; no firm D call. The germline V and J ends were trimmed by 4 bases and 2 bases, with 13 bases remaining between them. There are 15 residues in the CDR3. Germline CDR1 and CDR2: SGHNT and YYREEE (reference sequence). CDR3 DNA: TGTGCCAGCAGCCCCGACCGGACCCCTGGAAACACCATATATTTT. Amino acid sequence: CASSPDRTPGNTIYF.

The J gene is TRBJ2-3, the V gene TRBV6-5; 8 bases agree with TRBD2. CDR3 length: 16 amino acids. Germline lookup yields CDR1 MNHEY and CDR2 SVGAGI. Trimming took 2 bases from V and 4 from J; bases not matched to a gene: 8. CDR3 DNA: TGTGCCAGCAGTTACGGGGGCGGGAGGAGCGCAGATACGCAGTATTTT. The encoded protein is CASSYGGGRSADTQYF.

The rearrangement uses TRBV30 and TRBJ2-3; 8 nucleotides line up with TRBD2. Per germline, CDR1 GTSNPN and CDR2 SVGIG (reference sequence). This CDR3 has 15 residues. Losses at the gene ends were 0 bases for V and 3 bases for J; bases not matched to a gene: 5. The CDR3 nucleotides read TGTGCCTGGAGTGTAGATGGACTAGCAACAGATACGCAGTATTTT. Its translation: CAWSVDGLATDTQYF.

V gene TRBV13 combines with J gene TRBJ1-2; 7 bases map to TRBD1. Trimming at V came to 4 bases and at J to 1 base, leaving 9 bases not matched to a gene. Germline V lookup: CDR1 PRHDT, CDR2 FYEKMQ (reference sequence). The CDR3 is 16 amino acids. For the CDR3, the DNA is TGTGCCAGCAGCTCCGGGACAGAGAAACTTAACTATGGCTACACCTTC. Encoded protein: CASSSGTEKLNYGYTF.

The chain links TRBV5-1 to TRBJ1-6; 8 bases are shared with TRBD1. The junction had 11 bases not matched to a gene; V was cut back by 4 bases and J by 17 bases. The CDR3 covers 13 residues. The V gene's germline CDR1 is SGHRS and CDR2 YFSETQ. CDR3 loop: CASSPDRDGKVHF. The DNA of the CDR3 is TGCGCCAGCAGCCCGGACAGGGATGGGAAGGTCCACTTT.

This CDR3 reads CASSLQGPPYEQYF. DNA for the CDR3: TGTGCCAGCAGTTTACAGGGGCCTCCCTACGAGCAGTACTTC. This rearrangement joins TRBV6-2 or TRBV6-3 to TRBJ2-7; TRBD1 matches at 7 bases. CDR3 length equals 14 residues. Germline values: CDR1 MNHEY, CDR2 SVGEGT. Unmatched junction bases numbered 5, after V lost 4 bases and J lost 2 bases.

The V call is TRBV29-1, the J call TRBJ1-2; 7 nucleotides match TRBD1. CDR1 is SQVTM, CDR2 ANQGSEA, per germline. This CDR3 has 12 residues. V dropped 5 bases and J dropped 2; count of bases not matched to a gene: 2. Here the CDR3 reads CSVPGGNYGYTF. DNA of the CDR3: TGCAGCGTTCCAGGGGGAAACTATGGCTACACCTTC.

This chain uses TRBV7-9 with TRBJ1-4; D is perhaps TRBD1 (5 bases). The germline V and J ends were trimmed by 0 bases and 5 bases, with 13 bases remaining between them. Germline CDR1 and CDR2: SEHNR and FQNEAQ (reference sequence). CDR3 length: 16 amino acids. The chain's CDR3 is CASSLASGTRNEKLFF. The CDR3 bases are TGTGCCAGCAGCTTAGCCTCCGGGACTCGGAATGAAAAACTGTTTTTT.

This rearrangement joins TRBV15 to TRBJ2-5; 9 nucleotides align to TRBD2. In germline, CDR1 is LNHNV, CDR2 YYDKDF (reference sequence). V dropped 1 base and J dropped 5; count of bases not matched to a gene: 8. This CDR3 region has 16 residues. The CDR3 spells CATSRGYQRGEETQYF. The CDR3 coding sequence is TGTGCCACCAGCAGAGGTTATCAGCGGGGGGAGGAGACCCAGTACTTC.

The V and J genes are TRBV3-1 (or the pseudogene TRBV3-2) and TRBJ1-1, with a possible D match to TRBD1 (5 bases). Trimming cost V 2 bases and J 8 bases, with 12 bases left between them. Germline CDR1 and CDR2: LGHDT and YNNKEL (reference sequence). This CDR3 is 13 amino acids long. The CDR3 sequence is CASSQIDSSEAFF. CDR3 nucleotides: TGTGCCAGCAGCCAAATCGACAGTTCCGAAGCTTTCTTT.

The chain links TRBV21-1 to TRBJ2-2; the DNA was not used to check the table's D call, TRBD2. TRBV21-1 counts as a pseudogene. The CDR3 covers 15 residues. CDR3 sequence reads: CASIDGTRKNGELFF. DNA of the CDR3: TGTGCCAGCATCGACGGGACTAGAAAAAACGGGGAGCTGTTTTTT.

The V call is TRBV7-2, the J call TRBJ1-4, with a possible D match to TRBD1 (5 bases). V dropped 5 bases and J dropped 8 bases, with 18 bases sitting between them. The CDR3 sequence is 15 residues long. Germline CDR1 SGHTA, CDR2 FQGNSA. CDR3 nucleotide sequence: TGTGCCAGCAGCCCAGCCCTGGGGAAGGGGGAAAAACTGTTTTTT. It codes for CASSPALGKGEKLFF.

The CDR3 sequence: CASSPGPEYGYTF. For the CDR3, the DNA is TGTGCCAGCAGCCCGGGACCGGAATATGGCTACACCTTC. J is TRBJ1-2 and V is TRBV12-3 or TRBV12-4; a weak D match, TRBD1 (5 bases). Trimming left V 6 bases short and J 5 bases short, with 13 bases between. The CDR3 spans 13 residues.

The chain couples TRBV19 to TRBJ2-2, with TRBD2 identical over 12 bases. The CDR3 loop spans 17 amino acids. The germline V gene has CDR1 LNHDA and CDR2 SQIVND (reference sequence). Losses at the gene ends were 7 bases for V and 7 bases for J; bases not matched to a gene: 13. The CDR3 loop reads CASMGLAGGPRSGELFF. The CDR3 DNA reads TGTGCCAGTATGGGGCTAGCGGGAGGGCCCAGAAGCGGGGAGCTGTTTTTT.

The chain couples TRBV3-1 (or the pseudogene TRBV3-2) to TRBJ1-3; a possible D gene is TRBD1 (5 bases). CDR1 is LGHDT, CDR2 YNNKEL, per germline (reference sequence). The CDR3 is made up of 17 amino acids. Trimming removed 4 bases at V and 1 base at J, with 17 bases between. Here the CDR3 reads CASSRYSGRGSGNTIYF. The CDR3 region has the DNA TGTGCCAGCAGCCGATACTCCGGGAGGGGTTCTGGAAACACCATATATTTT.

The rearrangement joins TRBV7-2 to TRBJ2-7; D possibly corresponds to TRBD1 (7 bases). The V gene's germline CDR1 is SGHTA and CDR2 FQGNSA. The germline V and J ends were trimmed by 4 bases and 0 bases, with 13 bases remaining between them. The CDR3 has 15 amino acids. The CDR3 nucleotides read TGTGCCAGCAGCTACGGACAGGACTACTCCTACGAGCAGTACTTC. The encoded protein is CASSYGQDYSYEQYF.

The table lists this clone with a few counts. This chain uses TRBV4-1 with TRBJ1-2; D may be TRBD1 (5 bases). Germline V CDR1 and CDR2: MGHRA, YSYEKL. CDR3 length equals 13 residues. V was pared by 4 bases and J by 4 bases, with 10 bases between. The CDR3 DNA follows: TGCGCCAGCAGCCTAGAGACAGTCTATGGCTACACCTTC. Its translation: CASSLETVYGYTF.

The chain has TRBV11-2 and TRBJ1-2; D remains unclear. The ends were cut back, 4 bases at V and 6 bases at J, with 6 bases in the middle. This CDR3 is built from 11 residues. Germline CDR1 SGHAT, CDR2 FQNNGV. CDR3 DNA sequence: TGTGCCAGCAGCTCGTGGGATGGCTACACCTTC. This translates into CASSSWDGYTF.

For the CDR3, the DNA is TGTGCCACCAGCAGTTCGGAGAGGGACAATGAGCAGTTCTTC. Protein product: CATSSSERDNEQFF. The rearrangement joins TRBV15 to TRBJ2-1, with a possible D match to TRBD2 (5 bases). Trimming left V 3 bases short and J 5 bases short, with 11 bases between. The CDR3 loop spans 14 amino acids. Germline CDR1 is LNHNV and CDR2 is YYDKDF (reference sequence).

The chain couples TRBV18 to TRBJ1-2; the D is unclear. The CDR3 is made up of 13 amino acids. Germline CDR1 is KGHSH and CDR2 is LQKENI. V was shortened by 6 bases and J by 5 bases, with 13 bases between the two germline ends. The CDR3 region has the DNA TGTGCCAGCTCTGAACTACGGATTTATGGCTACACCTTC. Protein product: CASSELRIYGYTF. Full variable domain (missing parts from reference TRBV18 and TRBJ1-2): NAGVMQNPRHLVRRRGQEARLRCSPMKGHSHVYWYRQLPEEGLKFMVYLQKENIIDESGMPKERFSAEFPKEGPSILRIQQVVRGDSAAYFCASSELRIYGYTFGSGTRLTVV.

V gene TRBV11-2 combines with J gene TRBJ1-2, with D possibly TRBD1 on 5 matching bases. The CDR3 covers 14 residues. The V end lost 5 bases, the J end lost 5 bases, and 15 bases lay between the germline ends. Germline V CDR1 and CDR2: SGHAT, FQNNGV. The CDR3 nucleotides are TGTGCCAGCAGCACCCGCCTGGGGCGGTATGGCTACACCTTC. This encodes CASSTRLGRYGYTF.

This clone showed up just a few times. The V and J genes are TRBV2 and TRBJ1-2; perhaps TRBD1 as D (5 bases). Germline lookup yields CDR1 SNHLY and CDR2 FYNNEI. There are 14 residues in the CDR3. V gave up 6 bases and J gave up 7 bases, with 18 bases separating them. As DNA, the CDR3 is TGTGCCAGCAGCAAGTCGAGACAGAGCACTGGCTACACCTTC. Residues: CASSKSRQSTGYTF.

This clone was recorded only once. The genes are TRBV27 and TRBJ1-1, with D unclear. Germline V gene sequence: CDR1 MNHEY, CDR2 SMNVEV (reference sequence). The CDR3 has 13 residues. V lost 5 bases and J 3 bases, leaving 10 bases between the germline ends. DNA for the CDR3: TGTGCCAGCAGTCCCCGGGAACACACTGAAGCTTTCTTT. This codes for CASSPREHTEAFF.

This clone was seen more than once but under ten times. The genes are TRBV5-1 and TRBJ2-7; 13 bases are shared with TRBD2. With 4 bases clipped from V and 2 bases from J, the junction kept 6 bases outside the gene matches. The germline gives CDR1 SGHRS, CDR2 YFSETQ. There are 16 residues in the CDR3. This CDR3 reads CASSAGLAGAAYEQYF. CDR3 nucleotides: TGCGCCAGCAGCGCCGGACTAGCGGGAGCCGCCTACGAGCAGTACTTC.

This chain connects TRBV7-2 to TRBJ2-3, with 9 nucleotides matching TRBD2. V lost 5 bases to trimming and J lost 1 base; unmatched junction nucleotides: 4. This CDR3 has 15 amino acids. Per the germline V gene, CDR1 is SGHTA and CDR2 is FQGNSA. CDR3 nucleotide sequence: TGTGCCAGCAGCCTCATAGCGGGGGGCACAGATACGCAGTATTTT. It yields the protein CASSLIAGGTDTQYF.